This record looks at one T cell receptor beta chain sequence and its context. The antigen remains undetermined. This record comes from a study of blood T cells in healthy people across ages. This CDR3 region has 11 residues. Between the trimmed V and J ends, which lost 2 bases and 13 bases, there was a span of 10 bases. Germline V gene data show CDR1 as SGHDT and CDR2 as YYEEEE. With a J-beta primer mix and a sample-barcoded 5' primer, a second PCR ran 7 to 11 cycles. Each cDNA molecule was tagged by a template-switch adaptor with 12 random nucleotides. TCRdb recomputed calls from the 5' RACE reads with MiXCR, one row per CDR3 protein. The sample yields about 640,000 distinct CDR3 sequences, under 70% seen once. The study, taken as a whole, reports: The long-lived group displayed more naive CD4+ cells, plus higher diversity, than the aged donors did. In older individuals, TCR beta diversity per million T cells was lower, falling roughly linearly with age.

Source material: blood. The chain recombines TRBV5-6 with TRBJ2-4; D remains unclear. The sequence was obtained from a man aged 55 to 69 in good health. In DNA, the CDR3 is TGTGCCAGCAGCTTCGAAAGAGAGCAGTACTTC. Protein sequence: CASSFEREQYF. Full variable domain (rest looked up from reference TRBV5-6 and TRBJ2-4): DAGVTQSPTHLIKTRGQQVTLRCSPKSGHDTVSWYQQALGQGPQFIFQYYEEEERQRGNFPDRFSGHQFPNYSSELNVNALLLGDSALYLCASSFEREQYFGAGTRLSVL.